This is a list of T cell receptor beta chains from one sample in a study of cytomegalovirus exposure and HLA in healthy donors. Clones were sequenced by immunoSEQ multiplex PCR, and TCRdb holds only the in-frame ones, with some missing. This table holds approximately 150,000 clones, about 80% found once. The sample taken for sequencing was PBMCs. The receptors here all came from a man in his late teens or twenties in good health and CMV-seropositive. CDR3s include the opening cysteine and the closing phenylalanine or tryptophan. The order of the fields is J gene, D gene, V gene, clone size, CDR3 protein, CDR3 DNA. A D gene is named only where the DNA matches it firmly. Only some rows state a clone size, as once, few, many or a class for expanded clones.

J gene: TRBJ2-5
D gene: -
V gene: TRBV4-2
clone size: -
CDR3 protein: CASSQERARTVGQETQYF
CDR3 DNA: TGTGCCAGCAGCCAAGAACGGGCGAGGACTGTGGGGCAAGAGACCCAGTACTTC

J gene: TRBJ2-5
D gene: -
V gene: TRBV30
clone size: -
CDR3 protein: CAWRTNFFQEETQYF
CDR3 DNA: TGTGCCTGGAGGACTAACTTTTTTCAGGAAGAGACCCAGTACTTC

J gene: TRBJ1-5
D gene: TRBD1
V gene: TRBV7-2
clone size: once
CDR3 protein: CASSQPGQGGIYQPQHF
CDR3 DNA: TGTGCCAGCAGCCAACCGGGACAGGGGGGAATCTATCAGCCCCAGCATTTT

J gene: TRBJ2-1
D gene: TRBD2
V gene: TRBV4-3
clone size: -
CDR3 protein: CASSAPGRGAYNEQFF
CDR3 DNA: TGCGCCAGCAGCGCCCCCGGGCGGGGGGCGTACAATGAGCAGTTCTTC

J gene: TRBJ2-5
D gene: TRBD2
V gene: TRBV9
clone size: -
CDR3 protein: CASSVGGGGETQYF
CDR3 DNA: TGTGCCAGCAGCGTAGGTGGGGGGGGAGAGACCCAGTACTTC

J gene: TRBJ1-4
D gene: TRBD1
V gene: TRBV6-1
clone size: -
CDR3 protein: CASSEGKGASNEKLFF
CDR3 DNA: TGTGCCAGCAGTGAGGGAAAGGGGGCATCTAATGAAAAACTGTTTTTT

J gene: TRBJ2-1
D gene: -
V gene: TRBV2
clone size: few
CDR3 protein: CASRPRTGNNEQFF
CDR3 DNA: TGTGCCAGTAGGCCGAGAACAGGGAACAATGAGCAGTTCTTC

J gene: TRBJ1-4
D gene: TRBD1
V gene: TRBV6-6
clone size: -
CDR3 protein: CASSYQGQGDEKLFF
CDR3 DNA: TGTGCCAGCAGTTACCAGGGACAGGGGGATGAAAAACTGTTTTTT

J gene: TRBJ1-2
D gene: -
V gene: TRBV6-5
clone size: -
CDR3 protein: CASTLSPRNYGYTF
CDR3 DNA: TGTGCCAGCACCCTTAGCCCCAGAAACTATGGCTACACCTTC

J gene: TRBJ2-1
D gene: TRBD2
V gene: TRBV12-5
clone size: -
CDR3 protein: CASVRGSGGYNEQFF
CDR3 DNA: TGTGCTAGTGTTCGAGGGAGCGGGGGGTACAATGAGCAGTTCTTC

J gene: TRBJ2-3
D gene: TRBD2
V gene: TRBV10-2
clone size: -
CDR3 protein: CASSPGLAGVADTQYF
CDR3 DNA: TGCGCCAGCAGTCCGGGACTAGCGGGAGTTGCAGATACGCAGTATTTT

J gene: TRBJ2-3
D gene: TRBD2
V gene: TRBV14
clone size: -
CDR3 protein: CASSQVAGFPDTQYF
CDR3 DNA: TGTGCCAGCAGCCAGGTAGCGGGGTTCCCAGATACGCAGTATTTT

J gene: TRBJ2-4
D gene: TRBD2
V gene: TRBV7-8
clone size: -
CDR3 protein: CASSFGLAGGVAKNIQYF
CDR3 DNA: TGTGCCAGCAGCTTTGGCCTAGCGGGGGGCGTAGCCAAAAACATTCAGTACTTC

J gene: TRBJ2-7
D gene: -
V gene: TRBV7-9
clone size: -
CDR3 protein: CSSSFPTRVGSYEQYF
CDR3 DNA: TGTTCCAGCAGCTTCCCAACTAGGGTCGGATCCTACGAGCAGTACTTC

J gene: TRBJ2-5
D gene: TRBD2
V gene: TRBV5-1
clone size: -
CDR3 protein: CASSPSAAGVETQYF
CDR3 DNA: TGCGCCAGCAGCCCTTCAGCAGCGGGAGTGGAGACCCAGTACTTC

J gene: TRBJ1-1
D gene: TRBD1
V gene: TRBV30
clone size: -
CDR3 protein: CAWTTGARNTEAFF
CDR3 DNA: TGTGCCTGGACTACAGGGGCACGGAACACTGAAGCTTTCTTT

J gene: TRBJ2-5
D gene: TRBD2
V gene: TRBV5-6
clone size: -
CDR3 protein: CASSLVSGVGETQYF
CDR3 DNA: TGTGCCAGCAGCTTGGTTAGCGGGGTCGGCGAGACCCAGTACTTC

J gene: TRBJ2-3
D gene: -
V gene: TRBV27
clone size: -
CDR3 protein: CASRTDYSTDTQYF
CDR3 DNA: TGTGCCAGCAGAACGGACTATAGCACAGATACGCAGTATTTT

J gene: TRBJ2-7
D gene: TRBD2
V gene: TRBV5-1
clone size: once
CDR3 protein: CASSPAPLAGGDEQYF
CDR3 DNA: TGCGCCAGCAGCCCCGCCCCACTAGCGGGAGGCGACGAGCAGTACTTC

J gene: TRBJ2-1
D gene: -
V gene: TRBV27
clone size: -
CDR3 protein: CASTTLPGSDEQFF
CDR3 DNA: TGTGCCAGCACTACTCTGCCGGGTAGCGATGAGCAGTTCTTC

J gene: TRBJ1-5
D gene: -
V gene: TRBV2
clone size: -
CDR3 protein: CASSERDRFGNQPQHF
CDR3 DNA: TGTGCCAGCAGTGAACGTGACAGGTTTGGCAATCAGCCCCAGCATTTT

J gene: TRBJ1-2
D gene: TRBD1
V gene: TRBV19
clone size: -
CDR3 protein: CASSMARDRVGYTF
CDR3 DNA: TGTGCCAGTAGTATGGCCCGAGACAGGGTCGGCTACACCTTC

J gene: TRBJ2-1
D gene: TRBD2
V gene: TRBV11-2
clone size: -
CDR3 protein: CASSFGSSGSSYNEQFF
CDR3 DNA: TGTGCCAGCAGCTTTGGCTCTAGCGGGTCTTCCTACAATGAGCAGTTCTTC

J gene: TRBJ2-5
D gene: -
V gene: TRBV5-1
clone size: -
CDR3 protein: CASNRGSQETQYF
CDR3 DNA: TGCGCCAGCAATCGGGGGTCCCAAGAGACCCAGTACTTC

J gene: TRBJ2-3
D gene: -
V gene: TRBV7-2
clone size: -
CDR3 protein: CASSLAGGRTDTQYF
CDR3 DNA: TGTGCCAGCAGCTTAGCGGGGGGGCGAACAGATACGCAGTATTTT

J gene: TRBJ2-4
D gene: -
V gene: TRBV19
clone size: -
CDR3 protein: CASRRTAGAIQYF
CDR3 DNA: TGTGCCAGTAGGAGGACAGCTGGAGCCATTCAGTACTTC

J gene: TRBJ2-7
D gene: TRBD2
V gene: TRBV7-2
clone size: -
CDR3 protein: CASSLGASGPYEQYF
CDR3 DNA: TGTGCCAGCAGCTTAGGAGCTAGCGGACCTTACGAGCAGTACTTC

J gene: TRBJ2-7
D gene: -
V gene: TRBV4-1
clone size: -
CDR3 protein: CASSQESRTMREQYF
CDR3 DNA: TGCGCCAGCAGCCAAGAATCCAGGACTATGAGGGAGCAGTACTTC

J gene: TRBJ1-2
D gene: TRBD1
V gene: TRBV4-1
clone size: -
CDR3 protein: CASSQPGQGIYGYTF
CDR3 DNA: TGCGCCAGCAGCCAGCCGGGACAGGGGATATATGGCTACACCTTC

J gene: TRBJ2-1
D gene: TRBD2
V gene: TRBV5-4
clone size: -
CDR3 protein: CASSPGTSGINEQFF
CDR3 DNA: TGTGCCAGCAGCCCCGGGACTAGCGGGATCAATGAGCAGTTCTTC

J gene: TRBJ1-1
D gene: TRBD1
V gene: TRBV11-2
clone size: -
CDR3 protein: CASSLGTLYRGGDTEAFF
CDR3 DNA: TGTGCCAGCAGCTTAGGTACTTTGTACAGGGGAGGCGACACTGAAGCTTTCTTT

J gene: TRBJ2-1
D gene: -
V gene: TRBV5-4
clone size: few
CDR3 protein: CASSSRDYNEQFF
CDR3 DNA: TGTGCCAGCAGCAGTAGAGACTACAATGAGCAGTTCTTC

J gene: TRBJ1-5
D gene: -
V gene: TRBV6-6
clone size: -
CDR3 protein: CASRRLDQPQHF
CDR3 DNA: TGTGCCAGCAGGAGACTTGATCAGCCCCAGCATTTT

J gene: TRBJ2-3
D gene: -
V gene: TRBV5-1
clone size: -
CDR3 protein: CASSLERGSTDTQYF
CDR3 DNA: TGCGCCAGCAGCCTGGAACGCGGTAGCACAGATACGCAGTATTTT

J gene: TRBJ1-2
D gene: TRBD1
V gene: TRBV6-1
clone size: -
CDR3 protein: CASDTGGYGYTF
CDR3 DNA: TGTGCCAGCGACACAGGGGGTTATGGCTACACCTTC

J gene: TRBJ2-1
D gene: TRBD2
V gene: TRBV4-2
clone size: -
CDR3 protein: CASSLAGGPVNEQFF
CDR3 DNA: TGTGCCAGCAGTCTAGCGGGAGGACCTGTCAATGAGCAGTTCTTC

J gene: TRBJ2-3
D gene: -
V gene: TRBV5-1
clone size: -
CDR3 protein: CASALLDTQYF
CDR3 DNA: TGCGCCAGCGCCCTACTAGATACGCAGTATTTT

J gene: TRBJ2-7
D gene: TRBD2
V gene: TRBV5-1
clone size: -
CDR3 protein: CASSLGGLAGGPEEQYF
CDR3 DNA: TGCGCCAGCAGCTTGGGGGGACTAGCGGGAGGGCCAGAAGAGCAGTACTTC

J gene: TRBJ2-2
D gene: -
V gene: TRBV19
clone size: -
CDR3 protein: CASSPDHRTVTGELFF
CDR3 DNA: TGTGCCAGTAGTCCAGACCACCGGACAGTCACCGGGGAGCTGTTTTTT

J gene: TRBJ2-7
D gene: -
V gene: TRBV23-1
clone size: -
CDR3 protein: CASSHPRPRCKFYEQYF
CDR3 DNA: TGCGCCAGCAGTCACCCAAGGCCCAGGTGCAAGTTCTACGAGCAGTACTTC

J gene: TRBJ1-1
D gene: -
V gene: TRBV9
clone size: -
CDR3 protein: CASSVGAGGDTEAFF
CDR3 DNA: TGTGCCAGCAGCGTAGGGGCGGGCGGGGACACTGAAGCTTTCTTT

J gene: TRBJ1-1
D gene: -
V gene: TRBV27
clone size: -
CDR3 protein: CASSLGPGTEAFF
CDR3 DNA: TGTGCCAGCAGTTTAGGTCCCGGGACTGAAGCTTTCTTT

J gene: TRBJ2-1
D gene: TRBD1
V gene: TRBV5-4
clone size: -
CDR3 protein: CASSLAPTGHGEQFF
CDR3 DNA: TGTGCCAGCAGCTTGGCCCCGACAGGGCATGGGGAGCAGTTCTTC

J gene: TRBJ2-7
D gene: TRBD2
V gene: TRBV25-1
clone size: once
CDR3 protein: CASAGLAEYEQYF
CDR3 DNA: TGTGCCAGCGCCGGACTAGCGGAGTACGAGCAGTACTTC

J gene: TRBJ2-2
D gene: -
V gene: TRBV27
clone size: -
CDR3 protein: CASSRDTRTGTGELFF
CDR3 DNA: TGTGCCAGCAGTAGGGACACACGAACGGGCACCGGGGAGCTGTTTTTT

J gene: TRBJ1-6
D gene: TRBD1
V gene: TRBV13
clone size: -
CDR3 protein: CASSSYDFNGTGGTLDSPLHF
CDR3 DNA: TGTGCCAGCAGCTCCTACGATTTTAACGGGACAGGGGGCACTTTAGATTCACCCCTCCACTTT

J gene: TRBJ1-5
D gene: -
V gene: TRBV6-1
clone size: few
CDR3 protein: CASRVQGNQPQHF
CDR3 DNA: TGTGCCAGCAGAGTACAGGGAAATCAGCCCCAGCATTTT

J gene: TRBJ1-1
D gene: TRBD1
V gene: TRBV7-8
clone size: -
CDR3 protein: CASSPRTGGFTEAFF
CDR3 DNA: TGTGCCAGCAGTCCGAGAACAGGGGGCTTCACTGAAGCTTTCTTT

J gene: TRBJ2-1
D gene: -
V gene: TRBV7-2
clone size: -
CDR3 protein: CASSLGGRGGANNEQFF
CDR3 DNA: TGTGCCAGCAGCTTAGGCGGTAGGGGGGGGGCAAACAATGAGCAGTTCTTC

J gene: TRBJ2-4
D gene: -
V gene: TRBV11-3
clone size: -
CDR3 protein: CASSLVGDIQGVRAKNIQYF
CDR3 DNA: TGTGCCAGCAGCTTAGTCGGGGATATACAGGGTGTTCGGGCCAAAAACATTCAGTACTTC

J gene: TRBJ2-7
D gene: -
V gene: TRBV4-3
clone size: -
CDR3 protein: CASSQEGRSYEQYF
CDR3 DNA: TGCGCCAGCAGCCAAGAGGGCAGATCCTACGAGCAGTACTTC

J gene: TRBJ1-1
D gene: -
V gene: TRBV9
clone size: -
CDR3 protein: CASSVAGQMNTEAFF
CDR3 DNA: TGTGCCAGCAGCGTAGCAGGACAGATGAACACTGAAGCTTTCTTT